This paragraph covers one T cell receptor (beta chain) sequence. Its antigen is still unknown. Just one base apart from a much larger clone, this may be a read error. The source of the sample is a study of T cells in Graves' hyperthyroidism and ophthalmopathy. Study outcomes and limitations: Peripheral blood also featured most of the thyroid clonotypes expanded above 0.001.

Patients were aged 18 to 65, had disease duration under 2 months, and had newly diagnosed hyperthyroidism. Exclusion of patients followed from uncontrolled infection, other autoimmune disease, pregnancy or lactation. The ends were cut back, 3 bases at V and 0 bases at J, with 11 bases in the middle. Germline values: CDR1 SNHLY, CDR2 FYNNEI. CDR3 length: 15 amino acids. Authors of the study amplified TCR beta CDR3 regions from RNA transcripts. HTBI primers drove first-round RT-PCR of the TCR CDR3. One entry per CDR3 protein, called by TCRdb with MiXCR from the multiplex PCR reads. The sample carries about 610,000 distinct CDR3 sequences, just over 45% recorded once.

Sequenced: peripheral blood or thyroid tissue (not recorded which). The V and J genes are TRBV2 and TRBJ1-2; tentatively, D is TRBD1 (5 bases). The receptor was derived from a woman between 18 and 29 years old with Graves' hyperthyroidism. The CDR3 DNA reads as TGTGCCAGCAGTGAGAGACAGACAGCTAACTATGGCTACACCTTC. This codes for CASSERQTANYGYTF. The whole variable domain, remainder taken from reference TRBV2 and TRBJ1-2, is EPEVTQTPSHQVTQMGQEVILRCVPISNHLYFYWYRQILGQKVEFLVSFYNNEISEKSEIFDDQFSVERPDGSNFTLKIRSTKLEDSAMYFCASSERQTANYGYTFGSGTRLTVV.